The next 32 T cell receptor beta chains were all read from a single sample in a study of blood T cells in healthy people across ages. Then a second PCR, running roughly 7 to 11 cycles, was carried out with a sample-barcoded 5' primer and a J-beta primer mix. TCRdb fed the 5' RACE reads into MiXCR, producing one record per CDR3 protein. The sample yields approximately 960,000 distinct CDR3 sequences, under 35% seen once. This sample also appeared in a second study, on T cells of mothers and their children.

Input material: blood. The source of these receptors is a woman aged 40 to 49 in good health.

This sequence joins TRBV3-1 and TRBJ1-1; D ambiguous. The germline V gene encodes CDR1 LGHDT and CDR2 YNNKEL (reference sequence). The V gene lost 2 bases and the J gene lost 1 base, with 17 bases spanning the gap. The CDR3 extends over 17 amino acids. The CDR3 DNA is TGTGCCAGCAGCCAAATATTCGGACGGACGGAGAACACTGAAGCTTTCTTT. It specifies CASSQIFGRTENTEAFF.

This sequence joins TRBV20-1 and TRBJ2-7; TRBD2 agrees at 8 bases. CDR1 DFQATT and CDR2 SNEGSKA come from the germline V gene (reference sequence). Trimming at V came to 0 bases and at J to 4 bases, leaving 2 bases not matched to a gene. The CDR3 has 13 residues. In DNA, the CDR3 is TGCAGTGCTAGAGATAAGCGGGGGTACGAGCAGTACTTC. Protein: CSARDKRGYEQYF.

The gene calls are TRBV30 and TRBJ2-7, with no clear D. CDR3 length: 13 amino acids. Trimming left V 1 base short and J 6 bases short, with 13 bases between. The germline V gene has CDR1 GTSNPN and CDR2 SVGIG (reference sequence). In DNA, the CDR3 is TGTGCCTGGAGTGGGCTGACATCTATCGAGCAGTACTTC. This translates into CAWSGLTSIEQYF. Using reference TRBV30 and TRBJ2-7 for the parts outside the CDR3, the full variable domain is SQTIHQWPATLVQPVGSPLSLECTVEGTSNPNLYWYRQAAGRGLQLLFYSVGIGQISSEVPQNLSASRPQDRQFILSSKKLLLSDSGFYLCAWSGLTSIEQYFGPGTRLTVT.

V usage is TRBV6-5 and J usage is TRBJ1-6, with a weak D call TRBD1 (6 bases). CDR3 size: 13 residues. Trimming removed 6 bases at V and 9 bases at J, with 12 bases between. Germline V gene lookup returns CDR1 MNHEY and CDR2 SVGAGI. CDR3 sequence: CASRDSSTSPLHF. The CDR3 DNA is TGTGCCAGCAGGGACAGTAGTACTTCACCCCTCCACTTT.

The chain has TRBV19 and TRBJ2-7; 10 bases line up with TRBD1. The V gene end was trimmed by 5 bases and the J gene end by 3 bases; junction bases not matched to a gene: 7. The CDR3 covers 15 residues. Germline V CDR1 and CDR2: LNHDA, SQIVND (reference sequence). CDR3: CASSATGTGDYEQYF. For the CDR3, the DNA is TGTGCCAGTAGTGCGACCGGGACAGGGGACTACGAGCAGTACTTC.

Regarding this clonotype: A single base separates this from a much larger clone, so it may be a read error. CDR3 amino acids: CASSSRGDIQYF. In DNA, the CDR3 is TGCGCCAGCAGCTCCAGGGGGGACATTCAGTACTTC. The J gene is TRBJ2-4, the V gene TRBV5-1; possibly TRBD1 for D (7 bases). Germline CDR1 reads SGHRS; CDR2 reads YFSETQ. The V end was cut by 3 bases, the J end by 8 bases, with 9 bases between. The CDR3 length is 12 residues. Using reference TRBV5-1 and TRBJ2-4 for the parts outside the CDR3, the full variable domain is KAGVTQTPRYLIKTRGQQVTLSCSPISGHRSVSWYQQTPGQGLQFLFEYFSETQRNKGNFPGRFSGRQFSNSRSEMNVSTLELGDSALYLCASSSRGDIQYFGAGTRLSVL.

The genes are TRBV20-1 and TRBJ1-3; D unclear. Germline CDR1 DFQATT, CDR2 SNEGSKA (reference sequence). This CDR3 comprises 11 residues. CDR3 residues: CSSPFRNTIYF. The CDR3 DNA sequence: TGCTCCTCCCCCTTTAGAAACACCATATATTTT.

The chain carries TRBV6-5 and TRBJ1-2; 7 positions agree with TRBD1. Trimming took 6 bases from V and 7 from J; bases not matched to a gene: 14. CDR3 length equals 15 residues. CDR1 is MNHEY, CDR2 SVGAGI, per germline. CDR3 region: CASRLSEDRVLGYTF. For the CDR3, the DNA is TGTGCCAGCAGACTAAGCGAAGACAGGGTGCTTGGCTACACCTTC.

The chain recombines TRBV3-1 with TRBJ2-5; TRBD2 aligns across 12 bases. Near its end, the DNA agrees better with TRBJ2-7, so the J call may be wrong. The CDR3 spans 16 residues. Looked up from germline, CDR1 is LGHDT and CDR2 is YNNKEL (reference sequence). In DNA form, the CDR3 reads TGTGCCAGCAGCCAAGGGCTAGCGGGGGGGCGGGACGAGCAGTACTTC. Translation gives CASSQGLAGGRDEQYF.

This clonotype showed up many times. The V gene is TRBV7-6, the J gene TRBJ2-7, with no clear D. The V end lost 1 base, the J end lost 2 bases, and 12 bases lay between the germline ends. Germline CDR1 reads SGHVS; CDR2 reads FNYEAQ. The CDR3 is made up of 15 amino acids. Written as DNA, the CDR3 is TGTGCCAGCAGCTTAGATTCCAAGGGCCCCTACGAGCAGTACTTC. It is translated as CASSLDSKGPYEQYF.

This clonotype was found many times. The CDR3 DNA sequence: TGTGCCATCAGTGAGTCTGGGACTAGCCCTTACGAGCAGTACTTC. Translated, it gives CAISESGTSPYEQYF. The chain links TRBV10-3 to TRBJ2-7, with 9 bases lining up with TRBD2. V was pared by 0 bases and J by 4 bases, with 4 bases of the junction left unmatched. This CDR3 spans 15 amino acids. Germline loops: CDR1 ENHRY, CDR2 SYGVKD.

This clonotype was seen a few times. The chain employs TRBV5-6 and TRBJ2-1, with 11 bases lining up with TRBD2. In germline, CDR1 is SGHDT, CDR2 YYEEEE. This CDR3 contains 16 residues. Germline trimming cut 4 bases from V and 4 bases from J; bases unmatched to any gene: 7. CDR3 loop: CASSRRLAGIYNEQFF. The CDR3 bases are TGTGCCAGCAGCAGAAGACTAGCGGGGATATACAATGAGCAGTTCTTC. The entire variable domain, with the rest obtained from reference TRBV5-6 and TRBJ2-1, is as follows: DAGVTQSPTHLIKTRGQQVTLRCSPKSGHDTVSWYQQALGQGPQFIFQYYEEEERQRGNFPDRFSGHQFPNYSSELNVNALLLGDSALYLCASSRRLAGIYNEQFFGPGTRLTVL.

This clonotype was detected many times. The chain joins TRBV29-1 to TRBJ2-1; TRBD2 agrees at 10 bases. Germline-derived CDR1 and CDR2 are SQVTM and ANQGSEA. The CDR3 is made up of 14 amino acids. J lost 1 base, V lost 6 bases, and 3 bases had no gene match. The CDR3 is CSVDSGGSYNEQFF. The CDR3 DNA sequence: TGCAGCGTAGATAGCGGGGGGTCCTACAATGAGCAGTTCTTC.

This clonotype appeared many times. The rearrangement joins TRBV20-1 to TRBJ1-2; possible D gene TRBD1, 6 bases. V was cut by 5 bases and J by 4 bases, with 17 bases left in between. This CDR3 is 14 amino acids long. Germline CDR1 reads DFQATT; CDR2 reads SNEGSKA (reference sequence). The CDR3 region is CSAHQGLIGYGYTF. The CDR3 DNA is TGCAGTGCTCACCAGGGGCTGATAGGCTATGGCTACACCTTC.

In this sample, this clonotype turned up many times. The rearrangement joins TRBV29-1 to TRBJ2-7, with 10 bases aligning to TRBD1. V was pared by 1 base and J by 4 bases, with 1 base of the junction left unmatched. CDR1 and CDR2 (germline): SQVTM, ANQGSEA. This CDR3 spans 13 amino acids. The CDR3 nucleotides read TGCAGCGTTGAAGTGGGACAGGGGTACGAGCAGTACTTC. As protein: CSVEVGQGYEQYF.

The CDR3 DNA reads as TGTGCCAGCAGTACTTACAGGGGTTCCACTGAAGCTTTCTTT. This sequence encodes CASSTYRGSTEAFF. The chain joins TRBV28 to TRBJ1-1; 7 nucleotides match TRBD1. V lost 5 bases, J lost 4 bases, and 7 bases stayed unmatched. The CDR3 is 14 residues long. CDR1 is MDHEN, CDR2 SYDVKM, per germline.

There are a few counts of this clonotype. The rearrangement uses TRBV12-3 or TRBV12-4 and TRBJ1-2, with 9 positions matching TRBD1. This CDR3 has 14 amino acids. With 3 bases clipped from V and 5 bases from J, the junction kept 4 bases outside the gene matches. This CDR3 reads CASSLQGQGYGYTF. CDR3 DNA sequence: TGTGCCAGCAGTTTGCAGGGACAGGGATATGGCTACACCTTC.

The rearrangement links TRBV6-1 to TRBJ1-1; no reliable D call. Trimming took 0 bases from V and 2 from J, leaving 13 bases between them. CDR1 is MNHNS, CDR2 SASEGT, per germline. The CDR3 consists of 16 residues. The CDR3 spells CASSEAGTRTNTEAFF. The CDR3 nucleotides are TGTGCCAGCAGTGAAGCCGGCACCCGGACCAACACTGAAGCTTTCTTT.

The chain carries TRBV15 and TRBJ2-5, with 9 bases fitting TRBD1. Germline values: CDR1 LNHNV, CDR2 YYDKDF (reference sequence). The CDR3 sequence is 16 residues long. The J segment lost 11 bases and the V segment lost 5 bases, leaving 18 bases of the junction unmatched. CDR3 coding DNA: TGTGCCACCAGCCCCTCTCCGGGACAGGGCCCCAATGAGCAGTACTTC. It encodes CATSPSPGQGPNEQYF. The entire variable domain, with the rest obtained from reference TRBV15 and TRBJ2-5, is as follows: DAMVIQNPRYQVTQFGKPVTLSCSQTLNHNVMYWYQQKSSQAPKLLFHYYDKDFNNEADTPDNFQSRRPNTSFCFLDIRSPGLGDTAMYLCATSPSPGQGPNEQYFGPGTRLLVL.

A note on this clonotype: Mismatch with germline at one junction end may stem from a read error. The rearrangement links TRBV12-3 or TRBV12-4 to TRBJ2-3, with D possibly TRBD1 on 5 matching bases. The CDR3 sequence is 12 residues long. CDR3 bases: TGTGCCAGCAGTATACTGACAGATACGGAGTATTTT. Its protein product is CASSILTDTEYF.

In this sample, this clonotype turned up once. The chain has TRBV5-1 and TRBJ1-1, with a weak D call TRBD1 (6 bases). CDR3 length: 19 residues. Germline loops: CDR1 SGHRS, CDR2 YFSETQ. The ends were cut back, 2 bases at V and 1 base at J, with 24 bases in the middle. The CDR3 DNA reads as TGCGCCAGCAGCTTAGGGGGGCTGGGAGGGGGGAAAGAGAACACTGAAGCTTTCTTT. Its translation: CASSLGGLGGGKENTEAFF.

The CDR3 region is CASSWDTGSNGYTF. DNA of the CDR3: TGCGCCAGCAGCTGGGACACCGGGTCAAATGGCTACACCTTC. The J gene is TRBJ1-2, the V gene TRBV5-1, with D tentatively TRBD1 (6 bases). CDR3 length equals 14 residues. Looked up from germline, CDR1 is SGHRS and CDR2 is YFSETQ. Trimming stripped 3 bases from V and 6 bases from J, with 15 bases between. The full variable domain, in which reference TRBV5-1 and TRBJ1-2 provide the parts outside the CDR3, is KAGVTQTPRYLIKTRGQQVTLSCSPISGHRSVSWYQQTPGQGLQFLFEYFSETQRNKGNFPGRFSGRQFSNSRSEMNVSTLELGDSALYLCASSWDTGSNGYTFGSGTRLTVV.

V and J are TRBV28 and TRBJ1-5, with D perhaps matching TRBD1 (6 bases). Germline V lookup: CDR1 MDHEN, CDR2 SYDVKM. The CDR3 is made up of 14 amino acids. V lost 7 bases and J lost 4, with 14 bases in between. Written as DNA, the CDR3 is TGTGCCAGCACCTTTGCCGACAGGAATCAGCCCCAGCATTTT. Translated, it gives CASTFADRNQPQHF.

This clonotype was counted only a few times. The junction and the germline gene differ at one end; a read error may be behind it. The gene calls are TRBV4-3 and TRBJ1-2; a possible D gene is TRBD1 (5 bases). The CDR3 is made up of 14 amino acids. The germline V gene encodes CDR1 LGHNA and CDR2 YSLEER. Written as DNA, the CDR3 is TGCGCCGGCAGCCAAGTCCCAGGGAACTATGGCTACACCTTC. This gives the protein CAGSQVPGNYGYTF.

As to this clonotype: A junction boundary mismatches the germline segment, possibly from a read error. The chain recombines TRBV13 with TRBJ1-5; D not resolved. Germline V CDR1 and CDR2: PRHDT, FYEKMQ (reference sequence). The CDR3 consists of 15 residues. CDR3 sequence: CASSFSLTGNQAQHF. CDR3 DNA sequence: TGTGCCAGCAGCTTTTCCCTGACGGGCAATCAGGCCCAGCATTTT.

This clonotype was seen ten or more times. The chain links TRBV7-2 to TRBJ2-1, with D possibly matching TRBD1 (5 bases). CDR3 size: 15 residues. Trimming shortened V by 0 bases and J by 7 bases, and 13 bases separated the two germline ends. The germline gives CDR1 SGHTA, CDR2 FQGNSA. DNA for the CDR3: TGTGCCAGCAGCTTAGCAGGGGCTAGGGGTAATGAGCAGTTCTTC. This codes for CASSLAGARGNEQFF.

The chain combines TRBV20-1 with TRBJ2-7; 7 positions agree with TRBD2. This CDR3 has 14 residues. Germline CDR1 is DFQATT and CDR2 is SNEGSKA (reference sequence). The J segment lost 6 bases and the V segment lost 1 base, leaving 9 bases of the junction unmatched. CDR3 nucleotides: TGCAGTGCTAGAGGGGGGGGGACCGCCGGCGAGCAGTACTTC. Amino acid sequence: CSARGGGTAGEQYF.

The J gene is TRBJ2-1, the V gene TRBV28; D perhaps matches TRBD1 (5 bases). The germline V gene encodes CDR1 MDHEN and CDR2 SYDVKM. V lost 4 bases to trimming and J lost 12 bases, with 13 bases between them. The length of the CDR3 is 12 residues. This CDR3 reads CASSSSGFGQFF. Written as DNA, the CDR3 is TGTGCCAGCAGTTCCTCAGGGTTCGGGCAGTTCTTC.

This clonotype was counted only a few times. The CDR3, as DNA: TGTGCCAGCAGCGGGCAGTCGAACACCGGGGAGCTGTTTTTT. This sequence encodes CASSGQSNTGELFF. V gene TRBV7-9 combines with J gene TRBJ2-2; D remains unclear. V was clipped by 5 bases and J by 0 bases, with 7 bases between them. This CDR3 is built from 14 residues. Germline V lookup: CDR1 SEHNR, CDR2 FQNEAQ (reference sequence).

This clonotype occurred many times. This chain connects TRBV20-1 to TRBJ2-3, with D perhaps TRBD2 (6 bases). The CDR3 consists of 14 residues. Germline V gene lookup returns CDR1 DFQATT and CDR2 SNEGSKA (reference sequence). V lost 1 base to trimming and J lost 3 bases, with 11 bases between them. In DNA form, the CDR3 reads TGCAGTGCTAGAGGGCTAGCGCGAACAGATACGCAGTATTTT. Protein sequence: CSARGLARTDTQYF.

V is TRBV6-5 and J is TRBJ1-6; unclear D gene. The V gene lost 2 bases and the J gene lost 9 bases, with 14 bases spanning the gap. Looked up from germline, CDR1 is MNHEY and CDR2 is SVGAGI. CDR3 size: 15 residues. The CDR3 here is CASSYGLTIGSPLHF. The CDR3 bases are TGTGCCAGCAGTTACGGCCTAACCATCGGTTCACCCCTCCACTTT.

CDR3 residues: CSAVSGGGELFF. As DNA, the CDR3 is TGCAGTGCTGTTAGCGGGGGCGGGGAGCTGTTTTTT. This chain joins TRBV20-1 and TRBJ2-2, with 9 bases identical to TRBD2. Trimming took 5 bases from V and 7 from J; bases not matched to a gene: 2. This CDR3 spans 12 amino acids. Germline CDR1 reads DFQATT; CDR2 reads SNEGSKA (reference sequence).